The clone carrying this T cell receptor beta chain was found many times. Its antigen is currently unknown. Ranging in age from about 6 to 95, the donors were healthy Caucasian individuals from Russia. In germline, CDR1 is KGHDR, CDR2 SFDVKD. V shed 2 bases and J 9 bases; nucleotides not matched to a gene: 3. The CDR3 is 13 residues long. This entry comes from a study of blood T cells in healthy people across ages. General study results and limits: Measured against age, TCR beta diversity per million T cells decreased in a roughly linear manner.

The second PCR ran roughly 6 to 11 cycles with a sample-barcoded 5' primer and J-beta primers. Every cDNA molecule bore a tag from a template-switch adaptor containing 12 random nucleotides. TCRdb fed the 5' RACE reads into MiXCR, producing one record per CDR3 protein. The data contain some 1,800,000 distinct CDR3 sequences, roughly two fifths of them singletons. V is TRBV24-1 and J is TRBJ2-3; 8 positions match TRBD2. Source material: blood. The clonotype originates from a human donor in good health. The CDR3 DNA reads as TGTGCCACCAGTGATTCCGGGAGGGAGACGCAGTATTTT. It translates to CATSDSGRETQYF.